The rows below give T cell receptor beta chains drawn from one sample of a study of blood T cell repertoires in COVID-19. Only in-frame clones appear in the TCRdb table, and some are missing; sequencing was by immunoSEQ multiplex PCR. This table holds around 250,000 clones, around 86% found once. Sequenced: peripheral blood. The origin of the receptors is a young man with active or convalescent COVID-19. Each CDR3 is given with its conserved first and last residue. The D gene is left open where the match is weak. Size tells how often a clone was seen (once, few, many) or the class of an expanded clone, and some rows leave it out.

>NA|TRBD1|TRBJ2-3|TRBV28
CASTPGQYTDTQYF
TGTGCCAGCACCCCGGGACAGTACACAGATACGCAGTATTTT
>NA|TRBD1|TRBJ2-5|TRBV28
CASTPGGGEETQYF
TGTGCCAGCACTCCAGGGGGTGGGGAGGAGACCCAGTACTTC
>NA|NA|TRBJ2-5|TRBV19
CASSDRDTDGETQYF
TGTGCCAGTAGTGACCGGGACACCGATGGGGAGACCCAGTACTTC
>NA|TRBD1|TRBJ2-1|TRBV11-2
CASRLGTGGYNEQFF
TGTGCCAGCAGGCTCGGGACAGGGGGCTACAATGAGCAGTTCTTC
>NA|NA|TRBJ2-7|TRBV6-6
CASSLGHYYEQYF
TGTGCCAGCAGTTTGGGACATTACTACGAGCAGTACTTC
>NA|NA|TRBJ1-5|TRBV10-3
CAISESGQLNQPQHF
TGTGCCATCAGTGAGTCAGGACAGCTTAATCAGCCCCAGCATTTT
>NA|TRBD1|TRBJ1-1|TRBV11-3
CASSLRDRGLLDTEAFF
TGTGCCAGCAGCTTACGGGACAGGGGATTATTGGACACTGAAGCTTTCTTT
>NA|TRBD1|TRBJ2-1|TRBV6-4
CASSFTGTGGIDEQFF
TGTGCCAGCAGTTTTACCGGGACAGGGGGCATAGACGAGCAGTTCTTC
>NA|NA|TRBJ1-5|TRBV11-2
CASSRISGSNQPQHF
TGTGCCAGCAGCCGCATCTCAGGGTCCAATCAGCCCCAGCATTTT
>NA|NA|TRBJ2-1|TRBV6-6
CASSPTYDSTPGNEQFF
TGTGCCAGCAGTCCAACTTATGACAGTACCCCGGGCAATGAGCAGTTCTTC
>NA|TRBD1|TRBJ1-5|TRBV18
CASSPPGGRQPQHF
TGTGCCAGCTCACCCCCAGGGGGCCGGCAGCCCCAGCATTTT
>NA|NA|TRBJ1-6|TRBV12-3/TRBV12-4
CASRGLVNSPLHF
TGTGCCAGCAGGGGACTTGTAAATTCACCCCTCCACTTT
>few|NA|TRBJ1-1|TRBV9
CASSVEVGAKNTEAFF
TGTGCCAGCAGCGTAGAAGTAGGGGCGAAGAACACTGAAGCTTTCTTT
>NA|NA|TRBJ2-6|TRBV27
CASSLRGQRAGANVLTF
TGTGCCAGCAGTTTAAGGGGACAAAGGGCTGGGGCCAACGTCCTGACTTTC
>NA|NA|TRBJ2-7|TRBV11-2
CASSPGGGIPYEQYF
TGTGCCAGCAGCCCGGGTGGCGGGATCCCCTACGAGCAGTACTTC
>once|TRBD2|TRBJ2-2|TRBV4-2
CASSDPGLAPTGELFF
TGTGCCAGCAGCGACCCTGGACTAGCCCCGACCGGGGAGCTGTTTTTT
>NA|TRBD2|TRBJ2-3|TRBV4-1
CASSYGLAGGDADTQYF
TGCGCCAGCAGCTACGGACTAGCGGGAGGGGACGCAGATACGCAGTATTTT
>NA|NA|TRBJ2-2|TRBV25-1
CASSTHLQGFTGELFF
TGTGCCAGCAGTACCCACCTTCAGGGATTCACCGGGGAGCTGTTTTTT
>NA|TRBD1|TRBJ1-6|TRBV9
CASSVAGGTVNSPLHF
TGTGCCAGCAGCGTAGCCGGAGGGACAGTGAATTCACCCCTCCACTTT
>once|TRBD1|TRBJ2-7|TRBV7-9
CASRDSSYEQYF
TGTGCCAGCCGGGACAGCTCCTACGAGCAGTACTTC
>NA|NA|TRBJ2-7|TRBV24-1
CATSDRYEQYF
TGTGCCACCAGTGACCGCTACGAGCAGTACTTC
>NA|NA|TRBJ2-7|TRBV30
CAWSGGLEQYF
TGTGCCTGGAGTGGGGGGCTCGAGCAGTACTTC
>NA|NA|TRBJ1-2|TRBV27
CASSPRVNYGYTF
TGTGCCAGCAGTCCCCGGGTCAACTATGGCTACACCTTC
>many|NA|TRBJ2-7|TRBV7-2
CASSLQWPYEQYF
TGTGCCAGCAGCTTACAGTGGCCCTACGAGCAGTACTTC
>NA|NA|TRBJ2-7|TRBV9
CASSVGGQTGEQYF
TGTGCCAGCAGCGTGGGGGGACAGACAGGGGAGCAGTACTTC
>NA|NA|TRBJ2-5|TRBV5-4
CASSLYVAGETQYF
TGTGCCAGCAGCTTGTACGTGGCAGGGGAGACCCAGTACTTC
>NA|TRBD2|TRBJ2-3|TRBV5-6
CASSGTSFRTDTQYF
TGTGCCAGCAGCGGGACTAGCTTCCGCACAGATACGCAGTATTTT
>NA|NA|TRBJ2-7|TRBV6-2/TRBV6-3
CASSRERAGPLTYEQYF
TGTGCCAGCAGTAGAGAGAGAGCGGGCCCTCTCACCTACGAGCAGTACTTC
>NA|TRBD2|TRBJ2-5|TRBV30
CAWSTGLAETQYF
TGTGCCTGGAGTACGGGACTAGCGGAGACCCAGTACTTC
>NA|NA|TRBJ2-3|TRBV5-1
CASSLGEGADTQYF
TGCGCCAGCAGCTTGGGGGAGGGGGCAGATACGCAGTATTTT
>NA|TRBD1|TRBJ2-3|TRBV5-1
CASSLARQGIRTDTQYF
TGCGCCAGCAGCTTGGCAAGACAGGGAATAAGGACAGATACGCAGTATTTT
>NA|NA|TRBJ2-5|TRBV3-1/TRBV3-2
CARRVQETQYF
TGTGCCAGGAGAGTTCAAGAGACCCAGTACTTC
>NA|NA|TRBJ1-1|TRBV5-6
CASSRDSRQAFF
TGTGCCAGCAGCCGGGACTCCCGGCAAGCTTTCTTT
>NA|TRBD2|TRBJ2-7|TRBV6-5
CASSYSPSSGWYEQYF
TGTGCCAGCAGTTACTCTCCATCTAGCGGTTGGTACGAGCAGTACTTC
>NA|NA|TRBJ1-1|TRBV4-1
CASSHRGGAVTEAFF
TGCGCCAGCAGCCATCGAGGGGGGGCTGTTACTGAAGCTTTCTTT
>NA|NA|TRBJ1-4|TRBV9
CASSVSPTNEKLFF
TGTGCCAGCAGCGTAAGCCCAACTAATGAAAAACTGTTTTTT
>NA|TRBD1|TRBJ1-3|TRBV7-9
CASSQGQGSGNTIYF
TGTGCCAGCAGCCAGGGACAGGGGTCTGGAAACACCATATATTTT
>few|NA|TRBJ2-5|TRBV7-6
CASSLVSSRSQETQYF
TGTGCCAGCAGCTTAGTATCGAGTCGATCCCAAGAGACCCAGTACTTC
>few|NA|TRBJ1-4|TRBV19
CASLRGEGAEKLFF
TGTGCCAGTCTCCGTGGGGAGGGTGCTGAGAAACTGTTTTTT
>NA|NA|TRBJ2-6|TRBV6-5
CAGGPGGANVLTF
TGTGCCGGGGGCCCAGGGGGGGCCAACGTCCTGACTTTC
>NA|TRBD1|TRBJ2-3|TRBV5-8
CASSSWAGGGTDTQYF
TGTGCCAGCAGCTCTTGGGCAGGGGGTGGCACAGATACGCAGTATTTT